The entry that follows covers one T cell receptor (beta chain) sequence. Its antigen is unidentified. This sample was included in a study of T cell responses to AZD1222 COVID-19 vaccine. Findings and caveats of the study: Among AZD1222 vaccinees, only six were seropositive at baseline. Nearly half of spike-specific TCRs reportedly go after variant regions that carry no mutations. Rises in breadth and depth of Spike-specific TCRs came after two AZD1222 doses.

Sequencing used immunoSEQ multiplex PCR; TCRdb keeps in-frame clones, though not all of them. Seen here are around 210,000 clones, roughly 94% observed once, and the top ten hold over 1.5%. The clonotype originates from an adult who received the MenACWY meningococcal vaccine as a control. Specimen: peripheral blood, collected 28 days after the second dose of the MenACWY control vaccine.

CDR3 in DNA: TGTGCCAGCAGCTTGACCCTCGGGGGCACTGAAGCTTTCTTT. The encoded protein is CASSLTLGGTEAFF. The rearrangement joins TRBV5-5 to TRBJ1-1, with a tentative D call TRBD1 (5 bases). This CDR3 spans 14 amino acids. The V gene's germline CDR1 is SGHKS and CDR2 YYEKEE (reference sequence). V was clipped by 1 base and J by 4 bases, with 11 bases between them.